Listed here is a single T cell receptor (beta chain). This specimen includes other DNA sequences encoding the same CDR3. Libraries were prepared by immunoSEQ multiplex PCR; TCRdb keeps only in-frame clonotypes and omits some of them. The top ten hold around 0.4% of the sample, which has a few million clones, roughly 93% seen once. This sample was included in a study of shared clonotypes between healthy human individuals. On the study more broadly: The plates for each donor numbered three CD4 naive, three CD4 memory, two CD8 naive and one CD8 memory.

Trimming took 8 bases from V and 2 from J; bases not matched to a gene: 8. CDR1 SNHLY and CDR2 FYNNEI come from the germline V gene. The CDR3 runs 15 residues. The chain combines TRBV2 with TRBJ1-1; 10 positions agree with TRBD1. The TCR sequence derives from a man aged 18 to 30 in good health. Some clones in this sample may be carry-over from other donors' samples. Sequences were obtained from naive CD4+ T cells from PBMCs. The subset: CD45RA+ positively selected. CDR3: CASRGTGVGNTEAFF. The DNA for the CDR3 is TGTGCCAGCCGAGGGACAGGGGTCGGAAACACTGAAGCTTTCTTT.